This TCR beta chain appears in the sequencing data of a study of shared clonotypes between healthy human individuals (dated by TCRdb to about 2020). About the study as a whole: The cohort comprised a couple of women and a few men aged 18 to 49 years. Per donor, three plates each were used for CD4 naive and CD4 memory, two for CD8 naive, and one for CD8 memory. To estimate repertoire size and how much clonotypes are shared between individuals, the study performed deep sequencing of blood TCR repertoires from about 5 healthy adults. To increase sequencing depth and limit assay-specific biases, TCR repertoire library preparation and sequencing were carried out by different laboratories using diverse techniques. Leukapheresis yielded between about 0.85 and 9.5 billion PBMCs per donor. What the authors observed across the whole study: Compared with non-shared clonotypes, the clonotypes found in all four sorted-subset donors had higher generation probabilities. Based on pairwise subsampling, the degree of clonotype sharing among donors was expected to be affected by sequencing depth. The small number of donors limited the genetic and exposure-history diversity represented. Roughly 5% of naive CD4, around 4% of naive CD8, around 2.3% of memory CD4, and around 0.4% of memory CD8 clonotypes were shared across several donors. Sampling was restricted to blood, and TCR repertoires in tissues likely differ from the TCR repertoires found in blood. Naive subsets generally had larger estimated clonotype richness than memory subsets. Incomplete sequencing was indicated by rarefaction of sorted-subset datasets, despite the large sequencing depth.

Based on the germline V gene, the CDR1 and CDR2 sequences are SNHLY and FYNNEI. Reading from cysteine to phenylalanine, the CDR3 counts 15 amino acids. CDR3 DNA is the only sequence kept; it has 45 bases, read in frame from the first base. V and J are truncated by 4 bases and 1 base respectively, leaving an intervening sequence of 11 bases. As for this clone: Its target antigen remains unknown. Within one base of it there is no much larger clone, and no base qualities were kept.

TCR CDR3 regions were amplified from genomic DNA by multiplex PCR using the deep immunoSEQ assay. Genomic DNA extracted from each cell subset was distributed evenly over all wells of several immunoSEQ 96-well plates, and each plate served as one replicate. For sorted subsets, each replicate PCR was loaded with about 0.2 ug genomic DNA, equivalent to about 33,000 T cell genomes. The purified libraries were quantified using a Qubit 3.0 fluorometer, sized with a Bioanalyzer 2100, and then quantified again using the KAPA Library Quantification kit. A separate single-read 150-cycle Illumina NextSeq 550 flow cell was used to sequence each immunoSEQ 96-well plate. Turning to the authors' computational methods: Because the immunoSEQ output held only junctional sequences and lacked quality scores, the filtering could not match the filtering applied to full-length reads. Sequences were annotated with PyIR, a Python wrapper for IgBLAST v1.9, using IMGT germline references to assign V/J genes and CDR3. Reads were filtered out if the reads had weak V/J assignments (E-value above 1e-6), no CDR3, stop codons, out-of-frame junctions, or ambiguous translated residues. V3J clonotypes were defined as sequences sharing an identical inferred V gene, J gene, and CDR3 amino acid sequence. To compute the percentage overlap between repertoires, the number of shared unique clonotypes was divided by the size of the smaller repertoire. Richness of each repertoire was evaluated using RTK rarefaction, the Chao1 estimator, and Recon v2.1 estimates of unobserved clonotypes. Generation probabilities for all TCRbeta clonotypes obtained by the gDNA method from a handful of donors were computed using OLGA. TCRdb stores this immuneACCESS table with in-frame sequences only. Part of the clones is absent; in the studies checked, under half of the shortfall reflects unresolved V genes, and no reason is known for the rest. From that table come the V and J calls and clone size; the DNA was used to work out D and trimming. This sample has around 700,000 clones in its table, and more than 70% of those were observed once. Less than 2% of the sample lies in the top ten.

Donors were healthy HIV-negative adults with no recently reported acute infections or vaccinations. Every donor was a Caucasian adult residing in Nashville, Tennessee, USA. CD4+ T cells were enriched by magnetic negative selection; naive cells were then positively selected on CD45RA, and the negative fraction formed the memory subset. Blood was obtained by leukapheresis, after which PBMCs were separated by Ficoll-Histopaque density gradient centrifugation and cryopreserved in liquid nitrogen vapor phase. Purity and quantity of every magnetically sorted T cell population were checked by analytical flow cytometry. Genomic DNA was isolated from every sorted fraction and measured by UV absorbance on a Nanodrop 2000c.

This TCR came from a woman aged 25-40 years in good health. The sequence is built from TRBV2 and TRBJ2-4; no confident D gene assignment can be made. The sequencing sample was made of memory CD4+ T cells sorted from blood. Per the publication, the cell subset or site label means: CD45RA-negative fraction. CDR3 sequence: CASSGAELAKNIQYF. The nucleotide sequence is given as TGTGCCAGCAGTGGGGCGGAATTGGCCAAAAACATTCAGTACTTC.